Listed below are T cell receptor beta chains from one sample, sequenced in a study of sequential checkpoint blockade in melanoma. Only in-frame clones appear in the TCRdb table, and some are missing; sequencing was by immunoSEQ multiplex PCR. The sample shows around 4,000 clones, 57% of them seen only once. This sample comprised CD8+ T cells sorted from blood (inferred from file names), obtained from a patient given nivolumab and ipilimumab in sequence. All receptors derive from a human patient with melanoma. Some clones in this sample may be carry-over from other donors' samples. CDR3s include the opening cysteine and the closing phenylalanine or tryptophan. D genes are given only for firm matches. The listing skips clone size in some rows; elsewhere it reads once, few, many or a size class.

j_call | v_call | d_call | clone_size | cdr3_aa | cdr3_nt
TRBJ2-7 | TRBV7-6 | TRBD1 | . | CASSAGTAPYEQYF | TGTGCCAGCAGCGCCGGGACAGCTCCCTACGAGCAGTACTTC
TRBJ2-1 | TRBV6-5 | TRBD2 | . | CASSYSSGGVGEQFF | TGTGCCAGCAGTTACTCGAGCGGGGGGGTGGGTGAGCAGTTCTTC
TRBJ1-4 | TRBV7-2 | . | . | CASSLVLGNEKLFF | TGTGCCAGCAGCTTAGTACTAGGGAATGAAAAACTGTTTTTT
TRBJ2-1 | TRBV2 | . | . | CASSDITYNEQFF | TGTGCCAGCAGTGACATCACCTACAATGAGCAGTTCTTC
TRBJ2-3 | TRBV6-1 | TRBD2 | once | CAGGGTQYF | TGTGCCGGGGGGGGTACGCAGTATTTT
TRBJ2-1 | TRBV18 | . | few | CASFDSRQGNEQFF | TGTGCCAGCTTCGACAGCCGCCAAGGGAATGAGCAGTTCTTC
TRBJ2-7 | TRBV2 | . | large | CATDKGDSSYEQYF | TGTGCCACAGATAAGGGGGATTCCTCCTACGAGCAGTACTTC
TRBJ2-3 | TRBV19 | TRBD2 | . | CASSIGPTSGVITDTQYF | TGTGCCAGTAGTATAGGTCCGACTAGCGGGGTGATCACAGATACGCAGTATTTT
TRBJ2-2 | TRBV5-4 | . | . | CASSPNTGELFF | TGTGCCAGCAGCCCTAACACCGGGGAGCTGTTTTTT
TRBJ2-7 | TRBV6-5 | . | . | CASSQGISYEQYF | TGTGCCAGCAGCCAGGGGATCTCCTACGAGCAGTACTTC
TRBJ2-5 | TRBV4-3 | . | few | CASSQDAGPRETQYF | TGCGCCAGCAGCCAAGATGCGGGGCCGCGAGAGACCCAGTACTTC
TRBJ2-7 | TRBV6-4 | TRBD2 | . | CASSYFSTSGGYEQYF | TGTGCCAGCAGTTACTTTTCGACTAGCGGGGGCTACGAGCAGTACTTC
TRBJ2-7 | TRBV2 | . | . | CASSDSQGGWEQYF | TGTGCCAGCAGTGACTCCCAGGGGGGTTGGGAGCAGTACTTC
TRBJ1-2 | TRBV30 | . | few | CAWRGREAGGYTF | TGTGCCTGGAGGGGTAGGGAGGCAGGTGGCTACACCTTC
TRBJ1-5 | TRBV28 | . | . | CASSLQFNQPQHF | TGTGCCAGCAGTTTACAGTTCAATCAGCCCCAGCATTTT
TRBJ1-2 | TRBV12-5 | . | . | CASGKGDLQGKTYGYTF | TGTGCTAGTGGTAAGGGGGATCTGCAGGGAAAGACCTATGGCTACACCTTC
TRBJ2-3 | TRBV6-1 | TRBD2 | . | CASSGLAGGTDTQYF | TGTGCCAGCAGTGGACTAGCGGGGGGCACAGATACGCAGTATTTT
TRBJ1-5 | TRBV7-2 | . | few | CASSLERGLKPQHF | TGTGCCAGCAGCTTAGAAAGGGGACTTAAGCCCCAGCATTTT
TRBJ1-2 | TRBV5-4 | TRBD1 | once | CASSILQGENYGYTF | TGTGCCAGCAGCATATTACAGGGGGAAAACTATGGCTACACCTTC
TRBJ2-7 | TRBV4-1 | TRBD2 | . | CASSQWEGRGVEQYF | TGCGCCAGCAGCCAGTGGGAGGGGAGGGGAGTTGAGCAGTACTTC
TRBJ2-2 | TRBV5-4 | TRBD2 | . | CASRGPAGGLGTGELFF | TGTGCCAGCAGGGGCCCAGCGGGGGGGCTCGGCACCGGGGAGCTGTTTTTT
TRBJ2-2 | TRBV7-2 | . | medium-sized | CASSLGAGTGELFF | TGTGCCAGCTCTCTAGGGGCGGGGACCGGGGAGCTGTTTTTT
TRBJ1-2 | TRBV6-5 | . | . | CASSLGRGDYGYTF | TGTGCCAGCAGCCTCGGGAGGGGGGACTATGGCTACACCTTC
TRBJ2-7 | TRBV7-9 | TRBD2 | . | CASSFFKRGTYEQYF | TGTGCCAGCAGCTTTTTCAAGCGGGGTACCTACGAGCAGTACTTC
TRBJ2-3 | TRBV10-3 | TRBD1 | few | CAISELGQGTDTQYF | TGTGCCATCAGTGAGTTGGGACAGGGGACAGATACGCAGTATTTT
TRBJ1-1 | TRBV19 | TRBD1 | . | CASSTGGANTEAFF | TGTGCCAGTAGTACAGGGGGCGCGAACACTGAAGCTTTCTTT
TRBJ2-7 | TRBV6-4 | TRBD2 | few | CASSETSGDYYEQYF | TGTGCCAGCAGTGAAACTAGCGGGGACTACTACGAGCAGTACTTC
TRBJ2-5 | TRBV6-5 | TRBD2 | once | CASSYPAGGYETQYF | TGTGCCAGCAGTTACCCAGCGGGGGGGTACGAGACCCAGTACTTC
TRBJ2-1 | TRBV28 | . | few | CASSFGLSGEQFF | TGTGCCAGCAGTTTCGGGTTGAGCGGTGAGCAGTTCTTC
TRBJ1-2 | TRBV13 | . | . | CASSLGTGNYGYTF | TGTGCCAGCAGCTTAGGGACAGGCAACTATGGCTACACCTTC
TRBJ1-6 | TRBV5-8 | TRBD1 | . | CATNRGLSPLHF | TGTGCCACTAACAGGGGACTTTCTCCCCTCCACTTT
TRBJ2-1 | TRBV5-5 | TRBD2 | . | CASSLEYSGGARDEQFF | TGTGCCAGCAGCTTGGAGTATAGCGGGGGGGCTAGGGATGAGCAGTTCTTC
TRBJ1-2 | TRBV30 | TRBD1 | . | CAWNFGTDGYTF | TGTGCCTGGAATTTCGGGACAGATGGCTACACCTTC